This entry concerns a single T cell receptor (beta chain). The data were obtained in a study of blood T cell repertoires in COVID-19. At the level of the study: Acute-phase and convalescent COVID-19 samples originated in the United States, Italy and Spain. From T cells, B-cell-depleted T cells, or PBMCs came the material, which was cDNA or gDNA.

Source study methods: For nucleated cells, counts were estimated from reference gene primer amplification. The data were produced by immunoSEQ multiplex PCR, yet TCRdb's version contains in-frame clones alone and is incomplete. V and J calls and clone size are given by that table; D and trimming were obtained from the DNA. The profile shows about 380,000 clones, roughly 85% of them singletons. The source material was peripheral blood. This receptor was obtained from a woman between 18 and 30 years old with acute or convalescent COVID-19.

The CDR3 region is CASSQPGQGQETQYF. CDR3 nucleotides: TGTGCCAGCAGCCAGCCGGGACAGGGTCAAGAGACCCAGTACTTC. This chain uses TRBV14 with TRBJ2-5; 9 nucleotides align to TRBD1. Looked up from germline, CDR1 is SGHDN and CDR2 is FVKESK. This CDR3 has 15 residues. The V gene end was trimmed by 3 bases and the J gene end by 2 bases; junction bases not matched to a gene: 4.